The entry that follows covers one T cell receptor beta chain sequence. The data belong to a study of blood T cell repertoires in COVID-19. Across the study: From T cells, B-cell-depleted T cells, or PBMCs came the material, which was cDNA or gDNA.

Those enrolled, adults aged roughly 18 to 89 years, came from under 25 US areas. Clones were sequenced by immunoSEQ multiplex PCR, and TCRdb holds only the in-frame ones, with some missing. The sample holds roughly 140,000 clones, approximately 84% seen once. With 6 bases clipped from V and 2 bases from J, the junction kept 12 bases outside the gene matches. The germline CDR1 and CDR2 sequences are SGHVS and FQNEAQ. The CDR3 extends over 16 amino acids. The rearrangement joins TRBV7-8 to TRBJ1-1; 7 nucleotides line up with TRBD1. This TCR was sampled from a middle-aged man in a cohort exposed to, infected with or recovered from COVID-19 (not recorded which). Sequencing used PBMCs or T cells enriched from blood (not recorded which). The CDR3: CASRLASGGGNTEAFF. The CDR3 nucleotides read TGTGCCAGCAGACTGGCGTCAGGGGGTGGAAACACTGAAGCTTTCTTT.